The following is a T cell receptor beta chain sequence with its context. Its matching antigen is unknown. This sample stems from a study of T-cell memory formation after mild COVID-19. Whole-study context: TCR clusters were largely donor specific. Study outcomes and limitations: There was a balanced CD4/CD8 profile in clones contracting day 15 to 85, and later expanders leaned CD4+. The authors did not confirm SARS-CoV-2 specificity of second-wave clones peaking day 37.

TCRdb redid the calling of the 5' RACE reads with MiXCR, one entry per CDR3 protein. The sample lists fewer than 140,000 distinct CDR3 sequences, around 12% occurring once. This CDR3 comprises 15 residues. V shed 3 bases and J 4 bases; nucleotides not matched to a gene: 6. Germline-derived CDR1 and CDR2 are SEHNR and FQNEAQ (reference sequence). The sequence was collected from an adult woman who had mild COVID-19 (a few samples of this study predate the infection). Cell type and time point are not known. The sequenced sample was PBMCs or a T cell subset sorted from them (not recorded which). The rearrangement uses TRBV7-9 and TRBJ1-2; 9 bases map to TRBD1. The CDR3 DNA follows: TGTGCCAGCAGCTTTGTCGACAGGGGGGCCTATGGCTACACCTTC. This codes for CASSFVDRGAYGYTF.